This entry concerns a single TCR beta chain. This entry comes from a study of blood T cell repertoires in COVID-19. Study at large: Collection of acute and convalescent COVID-19 samples took place in the United States, Italy and Spain. Sources were T cells, B-cell-depleted T cells, or PBMCs; the material itself was cDNA or gDNA.

Original processing notes: Estimates of nucleated cell counts were drawn from the amplification of reference gene primers. Clones were read by immunoSEQ multiplex PCR, and TCRdb kept only the in-frame ones, dropping some. The V and J calls and clone size are taken from that table; D and trimming were inferred from the DNA. The sample has hundreds of thousands of clones; over 70% are singletons. Sequenced: peripheral blood. The sequence came from a middle-aged man with acute or convalescent COVID-19.

CDR3 in DNA: TGCGCCAGCAGCTTCAAGGGCACTAGCGGTTCCAATGAGCAGTTCTTC. Encoded protein: CASSFKGTSGSNEQFF. The rearrangement joins TRBV5-1 to TRBJ2-1, with TRBD2 matching 8 bases. The germline V gene has CDR1 SGHRS and CDR2 YFSETQ. After removal of 2 bases from V and 6 bases from J, the junction contained 10 bases not matched to a gene. The CDR3 is 16 amino acids. Based on the CDR3 plus reference TRBV5-1 and TRBJ2-1, the full variable domain is KAGVTQTPRYLIKTRGQQVTLSCSPISGHRSVSWYQQTPGQGLQFLFEYFSETQRNKGNFPGRFSGRQFSNSRSEMNVSTLELGDSALYLCASSFKGTSGSNEQFFGPGTRLTVL.